This TCR beta chain is from a study of cytomegalovirus exposure and HLA in healthy donors. Amplification used 60 Vbeta primers and 13 Jbeta primers. Produced via immunoSEQ multiplex PCR; TCRdb's table is partial and in-frame only. The sample has 90,000 to 140,000 clones; 78% are singletons. This clone has just one count. Its antigen remains unidentified. Study findings and constraints: Reportedly, diagnosis of cytomegalovirus status by the classifier showed high specificity and sensitivity.

Sequenced sample: PBMCs. The sequence derives from a man aged 25 to 40 in good health and CMV-seronegative.

CDR3 sequence reads: CASSRSVAREQYF. The DNA for the CDR3 is TGCGCCAGCAGCCGCTCTGTAGCGAGGGAGCAGTACTTC. The chain has TRBV4-3 and TRBJ2-7, with D tentatively TRBD2 (5 bases). V lost 4 bases and J 7 bases, leaving 14 bases between the germline ends. The CDR3 is 13 amino acids. The germline gives CDR1 LGHNA, CDR2 YSLEER.